The 14 T cell receptor beta chains in this list originate from one sample, sequenced in a study of T cell changes during pregnancy in multiple sclerosis (dated by TCRdb to the late 2010s). The library was built by means of the immunoSEQ multiplex PCR assay. The immuneACCESS repertoire file appears here via TCRdb, limited to in-frame rearrangements. These files lack a portion of the clones; in checked studies, under half of the deficit traces to unresolved V genes, and the cause of the others is not known. For this sample there are tens of thousands of clones; 90% to 95% appear just once. The ten largest clones capture approximately 0.45% of the sample. The sample here was CD4+ T cells from peripheral blood mononuclear cells, taken in the second trimester of pregnancy. The receptors originated from a female donor with multiple sclerosis, enrolled in a pregnancy study.

This sequence joins TRBV30 and TRBJ1-2, with D possibly being TRBD1 (6 bases). Per the germline V gene, CDR1 is GTSNPN and CDR2 is SVGIG (reference sequence). V lost 6 bases and J lost 0, with 14 bases in between. The CDR3 contains 14 residues. The CDR3: CACPRGHPNYGYTF. CDR3 sequence (DNA): TGTGCCTGTCCCAGGGGACACCCTAACTATGGCTACACCTTC.

In DNA, the CDR3 is TGTGCCAGCAGTGACCGGGTCCCGGCCTACGAGCAGTACTTC. Residues: CASSDRVPAYEQYF. This chain joins TRBV6-6 and TRBJ2-7; D is undetermined. This CDR3 is built from 14 residues. V was shortened by 5 bases and J by 2 bases, with 13 bases between the two germline ends. Per the germline V gene, CDR1 is MNHNY and CDR2 is SVGAGI (reference sequence).

The gene calls are TRBV27 and TRBJ1-6; TRBD1 might be the D (6 bases). The CDR3 covers 18 residues. V dropped 4 bases and J dropped 9 bases, with 25 bases sitting between them. Germline values: CDR1 MNHEY, CDR2 SMNVEV (reference sequence). Here the CDR3 DNA reads TGTGCCAGCAGTTCGGGGGGACACAGGGTAGGGTTTAGTTCACCCCTCCACTTT. As protein: CASSSGGHRVGFSSPLHF.

The chain combines TRBV7-9 with TRBJ2-5, with 12 bases that match TRBD1. In germline, CDR1 is SEHNR, CDR2 FQNEAQ (reference sequence). V trimming: 5 bases; J trimming: 4 bases; junction bases outside the gene matches: 2. The CDR3 totals 14 residues. As DNA, the CDR3 is TGTGCCAGCAGCCGGGACAGGGGGCGAGAGACCCAGTACTTC. It is translated as CASSRDRGRETQYF.

This clone was seen just once. The chain combines TRBV7-8 with TRBJ1-6; D may be TRBD1 (5 bases). This CDR3 has 15 residues. The germline CDR1 and CDR2 sequences are SGHVS and FQNEAQ. Deletions cut 2 bases from V and 7 bases from J, with 12 bases between. The CDR3: CASSLRGASNSPLHF. The CDR3 nucleotides are TGTGCCAGCAGCTTACGCGGGGCGTCGAATTCACCCCTCCACTTT.

This clone was detected only a few times. J is TRBJ1-3 and V is TRBV5-1, with 7 nucleotides matching TRBD1. The V gene's germline CDR1 is SGHRS and CDR2 YFSETQ. The trim removed 5 bases at V and 1 base at J, leaving 6 bases unmatched. The CDR3 runs 15 residues. CDR3 sequence (DNA): TGCGCCAGCAGGCAGGGGGAAAGTTCTGGAAACACCATATATTTT. Translated: CASRQGESSGNTIYF.

This chain uses TRBV2 with TRBJ2-5; tentatively, D is TRBD2 (5 bases). The germline gives CDR1 SNHLY, CDR2 FYNNEI. Deletions cut 7 bases from V and 4 bases from J, with 13 bases between. CDR3 length: 13 amino acids. The CDR3 DNA reads as TGTGCCAGCACCACTAAAGGAGGAGAGACCCAGTACTTC. Translation: CASTTKGGETQYF.

The rearrangement uses TRBV28 and TRBJ2-1; 7 nucleotides match TRBD1. Trimming removed 6 bases from V and 7 bases from J; junction bases left unmatched: 12. The CDR3 has 15 residues. Germline-derived CDR1 and CDR2 are MDHEN and SYDVKM. DNA of the CDR3: TGTGCCAGCAGACCGACAGGGCTCGGATGGAATGAGCAGTTCTTC. Amino acids: CASRPTGLGWNEQFF.

The chain combines TRBV6-5 with TRBJ1-6; no definite D call. V lost 10 bases and J lost 5, with 15 bases in between. Germline values: CDR1 MNHEY, CDR2 SVGAGI. The CDR3 runs 14 residues. CDR3 DNA: TGTGCCACCTCTACTGGTAGAAATAATTCACCCCTCCACTTT. Protein sequence: CATSTGRNNSPLHF.

J is TRBJ2-3 and V is TRBV28; 11 bases match TRBD2. Trimming cost V 8 bases and J 2 bases; bases outside gene matches: 9. CDR1 MDHEN and CDR2 SYDVKM come from the germline V gene. The CDR3 extends over 16 amino acids. The CDR3 region has the DNA TGTGCCAGCTGCCTGGGACTAGCGGCCGACACAGATACGCAGTATTTT. Amino acids: CASCLGLAADTDTQYF.

The chain links TRBV4-1 to TRBJ1-1; 7 bases map to TRBD1. The CDR3 is made up of 16 amino acids. Germline CDR1 MGHRA, CDR2 YSYEKL. The V segment lost 1 base and the J segment 1 base; nucleotides outside the gene matches: 6. The CDR3 spells CASSQGGQATNTEAFF. The CDR3 nucleotides are TGCGCCAGCAGCCAAGGAGGACAGGCCACGAACACTGAAGCTTTCTTT.

V gene TRBV7-3 combines with J gene TRBJ1-2, with TRBD1 matching over 7 bases. J was trimmed by 4 bases and V by 4 bases; bases with no gene match: 12. This CDR3 has 16 residues. Per germline, CDR1 SGHTA and CDR2 FQGTGA. Written as DNA, the CDR3 is TGTGCCAGCAGCTCGCATCCGACAGGGATGGGCTATGGCTACACCTTC. This translates into CASSSHPTGMGYGYTF.

The chain carries TRBV30 and TRBJ2-3, with 7 bases identical to TRBD1. From germline, CDR1 is GTSNPN and CDR2 SVGIG (reference sequence). The CDR3 totals 13 residues. The V and J ends lost 1 base and 8 bases, in that order; junction bases with no gene match: 6. CDR3 loop: CAWSAQGLVTQYF. The CDR3 DNA reads as TGTGCCTGGAGTGCACAGGGGTTGGTTACGCAGTATTTT.

The table lists this clone with a count of one. V gene TRBV2 combines with J gene TRBJ1-2, with 7 bases fitting TRBD1. The CDR3 has 16 residues. The germline V gene encodes CDR1 SNHLY and CDR2 FYNNEI. V shed 4 bases and J 8 bases; nucleotides not matched to a gene: 16. As DNA, the CDR3 is TGTGCCAGCAGTGCCCGGGACAGCGAATTCACCTACGGCTACACCTTC. Translation gives CASSARDSEFTYGYTF.